The present entry profiles one T cell receptor (beta chain) with its context. This record comes from a study of blood T cell repertoires in COVID-19. On the study more broadly: The study drew acute and convalescent COVID-19 samples from the United States, Italy and Spain.

Recruitment covered fewer than 25 US areas and drew participants whose ages spanned roughly 18 to 95 years. Assignments of participants to cohorts depended upon their own reported clinical history. Each recovered donor of Cohort 3 presented with two negative PCRs, clearance, or symptom resolution. CDR3 length: 15 residues. Germline lookup yields CDR1 MNHEY and CDR2 SVGAGI. V shed 5 bases and J shed 4 bases, with 15 bases lying between them. The data were produced by immunoSEQ multiplex PCR, yet TCRdb's version contains in-frame clones alone and is incomplete. The sample yields approximately 230,000 clones, 82% seen once.

The chain is built from TRBV6-5 and TRBJ2-1, with TRBD2 as a possible D gene (5 bases). The sequence derives from a man aged 35-49 years who had recovered from COVID-19. The specimen was PBMCs or T cells enriched from blood (not recorded which). CDR3 region: CASSRFDGGYNEQFF. The CDR3 DNA reads TGTGCCAGCAGTCGGTTCGACGGCGGGTACAATGAGCAGTTCTTC.